The 4 T cell receptor beta chains listed next were all sequenced from one sample in a study of response to subunit inactivated influenza vaccine. TCRdb re-analysed the RT-PCR reads in MiXCR, keeping a single row per CDR3 protein. The sample lists 300,000 to 350,000 distinct CDR3 sequences, 21% occurring once. Here the sequenced sample was PBMCs from blood, taken about 20 months after vaccination. The receptors shown here come from a man aged 50 to 69 who received an inactivated influenza vaccine.

In its sample, this clonotype was seen a few times. The chain recombines TRBV12-3 or TRBV12-4 with TRBJ2-3; 8 bases align to TRBD2. V shed 3 bases, J shed 4 bases, and the junction held 6 bases outside the gene matches. This CDR3 is built from 15 residues. CDR3 in amino acids: CASSLSSGWADTQYF. In DNA form, the CDR3 reads TGTGCCAGCAGTTTGTCTAGCGGGTGGGCAGATACGCAGTATTTT.

This clonotype showed up many times. The genes are TRBV10-2 and TRBJ1-5; no reliable D call. The V and J ends lost 6 bases and 4 bases respectively, with 13 bases between them. The germline CDR1 and CDR2 sequences are WSHSY and SAAADI. The CDR3 extends over 14 amino acids. CDR3 sequence reads: CASSLSPVNQPQHF. DNA for the CDR3: TGCGCCAGCAGCCTTTCACCGGTTAATCAGCCCCAGCATTTT.

The rearrangement uses TRBV20-1 and TRBJ2-1; TRBD2 matches at 10 bases. CDR3 size: 16 residues. Trimming at V came to 2 bases and at J to 4 bases, leaving 8 bases not matched to a gene. The germline gives CDR1 DFQATT, CDR2 SNEGSKA (reference sequence). CDR3 bases: TGCAGTGCTAGACCGCCAGGACTAGCGGATTACAATGAGCAGTTCTTC. Translation: CSARPPGLADYNEQFF.

This clonotype was seen only a few times. V and J are TRBV5-1 and TRBJ2-7; perhaps TRBD1 as D (6 bases). Trimming removed 4 bases at V and 3 bases at J, with 14 bases between. CDR3 size: 14 residues. The germline V gene encodes CDR1 SGHRS and CDR2 YFSETQ. CDR3 amino acids: CASSPSGANYEQYF. For the CDR3, the DNA is TGCGCCAGCAGCCCCTCAGGGGCTAACTACGAGCAGTACTTC.